These 17 T cell receptor beta chains were all obtained from the same sample, sequenced in a study of memory B cells and T cells in multiple sclerosis. CFSE-dim autoproliferating and CFSE-high non-proliferating T cells from unstimulated culture were sequenced separately. Pooled replicate wells came from some 5x10^7 CFSE-labeled PBMCs cultured less than 8 days without stimulus. Assay used: immunoSEQ multiplex PCR; TCRdb lists only in-frame clones, some missing. The sample records 30,000 or so clones, 86% being singletons. Their specific antigens are unknown. Sequencing was carried out using PBMCs from blood kept in culture. Source of these receptors: a human donor with multiple sclerosis.

The chain carries TRBV4-1 and TRBJ2-1; no clear D gene. CDR1 is MGHRA, CDR2 YSYEKL, per germline. The CDR3 loop spans 16 amino acids. The V end lost 1 base, the J end lost 1 base, and 11 bases lay between the germline ends. CDR3: CASSQVPALSYNEQFF. CDR3 DNA sequence: TGCGCCAGCAGCCAAGTTCCAGCTTTGTCCTACAATGAGCAGTTCTTC.

The rearrangement joins TRBV27 to TRBJ2-5; no clear D. Trimming took off 0 bases at V and 2 bases at J, with 7 bases between the two ends. In germline, CDR1 is MNHEY, CDR2 SMNVEV (reference sequence). There are 14 residues in the CDR3. CDR3: CASSLSAGQETQYF. The DNA for the CDR3 is TGTGCCAGCAGTTTATCGGCCGGACAAGAGACCCAGTACTTC.

The chain joins TRBV5-1 to TRBJ2-2; D is unclear. In germline, CDR1 is SGHRS, CDR2 YFSETQ. CDR3 length equals 14 residues. V was shortened by 5 bases and J by 6 bases, with 14 bases between the two germline ends. In DNA, the CDR3 is TGCGCCAGCAGACCCAAAGTGCCCCCCGGGGAGCTGTTTTTT. Translated: CASRPKVPPGELFF.

This clone appeared a single time. V and J are TRBV6-6 and TRBJ1-6; 9 bases map to TRBD1. The CDR3 is 14 residues long. In germline, CDR1 is MNHNY, CDR2 SVGAGI (reference sequence). V gave up 6 bases and J gave up 10 bases; unmatched junction bases: 7. The CDR3 DNA sequence: TGTGCCAGCAGGGGGACAGGGATTTTGTCACCCCTCCACTTT. It translates to CASRGTGILSPLHF.

Comment on this clone: Other nucleotide sequences from this sample produce the same CDR3. V is TRBV5-1 and J is TRBJ2-3; D might be TRBD1 or TRBD2, each matching 5 bases. The V and J ends lost 1 base and 1 base respectively, with 10 bases between them. The CDR3 is 15 amino acids. Looked up from germline, CDR1 is SGHRS and CDR2 is YFSETQ. This CDR3 is CASSLRGVRTDTQYF. The CDR3 DNA sequence: TGCGCCAGCAGCTTGCGAGGGGTCCGCACAGATACGCAGTATTTT.

V and J are TRBV7-8 and TRBJ2-5; tentative D call: TRBD2 (7 bases). The germline V gene encodes CDR1 SGHVS and CDR2 FQNEAQ. V lost 5 bases to trimming and J lost 3 bases, with 16 bases between them. This CDR3 is built from 15 residues. The CDR3 protein is CASSRGGDREETQYF. CDR3 bases: TGTGCCAGCAGCAGGGGGGGAGATAGGGAAGAGACCCAGTACTTC.

This clone was recorded only once. The chain couples TRBV11-2 to TRBJ1-6; 9 positions match TRBD1. This CDR3 contains 16 residues. Trimming cost V 1 base and J 10 bases; bases outside gene matches: 8. CDR1 is SGHAT, CDR2 FQNNGV, per germline. For the CDR3, the DNA is TGTGCCAGCAGCTTAGGACATACAGGGGGCGAGTCACCCCTCCACTTT. Its protein is CASSLGHTGGESPLHF.

The J gene is TRBJ1-1, the V gene TRBV7-3, with 7 positions matching TRBD1. Germline values: CDR1 SGHTA, CDR2 FQGTGA. This CDR3 is built from 13 residues. The J segment lost 7 bases and the V segment lost 4 bases, leaving 6 bases of the junction unmatched. CDR3 bases: TGTGCCAGCAGCTCAGCGGGACAGCTTGAAGCTTTCTTT. Translating gives CASSSAGQLEAFF.

This chain links TRBV27 with TRBJ2-7, with D unclear. Per the germline V gene, CDR1 is MNHEY and CDR2 is SMNVEV (reference sequence). CDR3 length: 14 residues. V gave up 8 bases and J gave up 6 bases, with 20 bases separating them. For the CDR3, the DNA is TGTGCCAGCGGGCTGGACCCCTCCCGGAGCGAGCAGTACTTC. Protein sequence: CASGLDPSRSEQYF.

The chain couples TRBV7-8 to TRBJ1-4; D possibly corresponds to TRBD1 (5 bases). The germline V gene encodes CDR1 SGHVS and CDR2 FQNEAQ. The V end lost 4 bases, the J end lost 7 bases, and 16 bases lay between the germline ends. This CDR3 spans 15 amino acids. The chain's CDR3 is CASSSPRGIGEKLFF. The CDR3 DNA sequence: TGTGCCAGCAGCTCCCCGAGGGGAATTGGTGAAAAACTGTTTTTT.

The chain joins TRBV11-2 to TRBJ2-3; TRBD2 aligns across 11 bases. This CDR3 comprises 18 residues. V shed 1 base, J shed 5 bases, and the junction held 11 bases outside the gene matches. Germline CDR1 SGHAT, CDR2 FQNNGV. The CDR3 nucleotides read TGTGCCAGCAGCTTAGTTGGTTCTAGCGGGGGGCCTCGAGATACGCAGTATTTT. Its translation: CASSLVGSSGGPRDTQYF.

This chain connects TRBV9 to TRBJ2-7, with D tentatively TRBD2 (6 bases). Germline CDR1 SGDLS, CDR2 YYNGEE. The CDR3 extends over 15 amino acids. V was cut by 4 bases and J by 1 base, with 15 bases left in between. CDR3 DNA sequence: TGTGCCAGCAGCCCCCGGGGGACGGCATCCTACGAGCAGTACTTC. Translation gives CASSPRGTASYEQYF.

The chain uses TRBV9 and TRBJ1-4, with D possibly TRBD1 on 6 matching bases. Trimming removed 0 bases from V and 0 bases from J, with 6 bases in between. Germline-derived CDR1 and CDR2 are SGDLS and YYNGEE. CDR3 length equals 15 residues. The CDR3 is CASSVGQATNEKLFF. The CDR3 region has the DNA TGTGCCAGCAGCGTAGGACAGGCAACTAATGAAAAACTGTTTTTT.

This chain links TRBV2 with TRBJ1-3; D perhaps matches TRBD1 (5 bases). The CDR3 is made up of 14 amino acids. Trimming removed 6 bases at V and 0 bases at J, with 9 bases between. In germline, CDR1 is SNHLY, CDR2 FYNNEI. The CDR3 region has the DNA TGTGCCAGCAGGACAGTACCCTCTGGAAACACCATATATTTT. Residues: CASRTVPSGNTIYF.

Written as DNA, the CDR3 is TGTGCCAGCAGAAACGGGCGGGGCACAGGGGGCGCGGGCTACACCTTC. It translates to CASRNGRGTGGAGYTF. The rearrangement joins TRBV21-1 to TRBJ1-2; whether TRBD1, the table's D call, matches the DNA was not checked. TRBV21-1 is noted as a pseudogene. The CDR3 runs 16 residues.

The V gene is TRBV5-1, the J gene TRBJ2-5; D remains unclear. The DNA matches TRBJ2-7 better at its end, which makes the J call doubtful. The CDR3 consists of 11 residues. Germline V gene lookup returns CDR1 SGHRS and CDR2 YFSETQ. Here the CDR3 DNA reads TGCGCCAGCAGCTTGGCCTACGAGCAGTACTTC. This sequence encodes CASSLAYEQYF.

The V call is TRBV10-1, the J call TRBJ2-1; D uncertain. V shed 0 bases and J shed 8 bases, with 8 bases lying between them. Per germline, CDR1 WNHNN and CDR2 SYGVQD (reference sequence). This CDR3 region has 13 residues. The CDR3, as DNA: TGCGCCAGCAGTGAGTCGGGCCTCCATGAGCAGTTCTTC. This encodes CASSESGLHEQFF.